This TCR beta chain was documented in a study of T cell responses to AZD1222 COVID-19 vaccine. Trimming took off 2 bases at V and 8 bases at J, with 12 bases between the two ends. This CDR3 spans 13 amino acids. The germline V gene encodes CDR1 ENHRY and CDR2 SYGVKD. Clones were read by immunoSEQ multiplex PCR, and TCRdb kept only the in-frame ones, dropping some. The sample contains 130,000 or so clones, 75% to 95% of which appear only once. As to this clone: Antigen specificity is unknown.

Study results and limitations: Spike-specific TCR breadth and depth grew following two AZD1222 doses. Per reports, nearly half of all spike-specific TCRs target regions that are unmutated in variants. The CD4 TCRs associated with vaccination extended across spike and predominated at 160-218 and 743-854. Only five to seven AZD1222 recipients were seropositive at baseline.

Source: peripheral blood, taken on day 0 of AZD1222 vaccination. The chain combines TRBV10-3 with TRBJ1-1; no clear D gene. This receptor was obtained from an adult in good health. CDR3 nucleotide sequence: TGTGCCATCAGTGAGAATGTCAGGACCGAAGCTTTCTTT. Translating gives CAISENVRTEAFF.